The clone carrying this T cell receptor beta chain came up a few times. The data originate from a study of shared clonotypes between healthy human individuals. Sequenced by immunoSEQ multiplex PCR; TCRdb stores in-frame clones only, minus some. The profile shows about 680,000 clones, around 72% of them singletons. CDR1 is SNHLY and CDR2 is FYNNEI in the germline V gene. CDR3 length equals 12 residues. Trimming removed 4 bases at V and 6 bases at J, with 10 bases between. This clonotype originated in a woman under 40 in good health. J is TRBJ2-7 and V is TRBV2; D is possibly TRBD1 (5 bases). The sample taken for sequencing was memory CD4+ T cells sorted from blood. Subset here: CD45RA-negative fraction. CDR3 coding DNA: TGTGCCAGCAGTGCGGGTCAGGGCGAGCAGTACTTC. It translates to CASSAGQGEQYF.